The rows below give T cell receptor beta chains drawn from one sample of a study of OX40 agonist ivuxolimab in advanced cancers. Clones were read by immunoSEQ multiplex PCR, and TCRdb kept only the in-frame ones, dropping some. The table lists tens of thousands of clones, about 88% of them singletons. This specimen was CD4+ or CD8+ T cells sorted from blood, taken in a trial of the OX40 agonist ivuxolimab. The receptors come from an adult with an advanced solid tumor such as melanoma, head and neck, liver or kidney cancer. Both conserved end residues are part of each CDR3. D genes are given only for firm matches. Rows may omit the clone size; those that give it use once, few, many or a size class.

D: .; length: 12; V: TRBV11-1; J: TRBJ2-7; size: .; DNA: TGTGCCAGCAGCTTAGTAGGGGACGTGCAGTACTTC; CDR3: CASSLVGDVQYF
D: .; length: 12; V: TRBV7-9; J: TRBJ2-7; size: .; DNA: TGTGCCAGCAGCCGCAGGGATTACGAGCAGTACTTC; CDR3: CASSRRDYEQYF
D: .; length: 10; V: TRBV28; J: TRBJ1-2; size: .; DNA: TGTGCCAGCAGGGACTATGGCTACACCTTC; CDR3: CASRDYGYTF
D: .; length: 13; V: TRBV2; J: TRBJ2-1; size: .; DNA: TGTGCCAGCAGTCGGAGCTCTTACAATGAGCAGTTCTTC; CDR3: CASSRSSYNEQFF
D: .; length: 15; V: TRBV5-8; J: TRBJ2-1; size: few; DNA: TGTGCCAGCAGCTTTGGACTCCTCTCCTACAATGAGCAGTTCTTC; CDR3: CASSFGLLSYNEQFF
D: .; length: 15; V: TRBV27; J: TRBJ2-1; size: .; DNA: TGTGCCAGCAGTTCGGGACGAAACTCCTACAATGAGCAGTTCTTC; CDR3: CASSSGRNSYNEQFF
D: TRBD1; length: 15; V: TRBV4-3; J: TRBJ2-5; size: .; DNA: TGCGCCAGCAGCCAGGGGGACAGGGGGCTGGAGACCCAGTACTTC; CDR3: CASSQGDRGLETQYF
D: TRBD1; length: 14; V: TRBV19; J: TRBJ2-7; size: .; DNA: TGTGCCAGTAGTCCGGGACAGGTCTCCTACGAGCAGTACTTC; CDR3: CASSPGQVSYEQYF
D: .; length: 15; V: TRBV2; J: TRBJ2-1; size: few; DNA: TGTGCCAGCAGTGATCTAGGGTTTTTGGCCAATGAGCAGTTCTTC; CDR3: CASSDLGFLANEQFF
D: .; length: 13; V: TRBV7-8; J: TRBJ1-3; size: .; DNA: TGTGCCAGCAGCCTTGAAATGAGAAACACCATATATTTT; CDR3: CASSLEMRNTIYF
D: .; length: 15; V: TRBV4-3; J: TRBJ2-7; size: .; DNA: TGCGCCAGCAGCCAAGGTGGGGATAGCTCCTACGAGCAGTACTTC; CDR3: CASSQGGDSSYEQYF
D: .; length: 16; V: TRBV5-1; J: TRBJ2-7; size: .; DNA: TGCGCCAGCAGCCCTGACCGGGACTCTACCAACTACGAGCAGTACTTC; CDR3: CASSPDRDSTNYEQYF
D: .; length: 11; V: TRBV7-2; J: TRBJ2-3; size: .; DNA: TGTGCCAGCAGCGCCCTGGATACGCAGTATTTT; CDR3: CASSALDTQYF
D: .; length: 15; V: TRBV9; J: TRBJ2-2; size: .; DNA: TGTGCCAGCAGCGCAGGGACGGTAAACACCGGGGAGCTGTTTTTT; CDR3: CASSAGTVNTGELFF
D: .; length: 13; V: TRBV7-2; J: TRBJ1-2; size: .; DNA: TGTGCCAGCAGCTTAGAGGCAGCGTATGGCTACACCTTC; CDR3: CASSLEAAYGYTF
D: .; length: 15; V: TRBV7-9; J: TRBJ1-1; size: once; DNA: TGTGCCAGCAGCGTAGGGTCCGGGATGAACACTGAAGCTTTCTTT; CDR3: CASSVGSGMNTEAFF
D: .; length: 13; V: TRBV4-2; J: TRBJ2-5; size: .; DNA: TGTGCCAGCAGCAAGGGGCCTCAAGAGACCCAGTACTTC; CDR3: CASSKGPQETQYF
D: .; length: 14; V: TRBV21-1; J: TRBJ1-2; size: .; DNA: TGTGCCAGCAGCAAAGGGCACAGGTCCTATGGCTACACCTTC; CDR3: CASSKGHRSYGYTF
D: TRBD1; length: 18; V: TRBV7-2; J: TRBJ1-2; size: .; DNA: TGTGCCAGCAGCGCACCCCCGGGACAGGGGAGGTCAAGATATGGCTACACCTTC; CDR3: CASSAPPGQGRSRYGYTF
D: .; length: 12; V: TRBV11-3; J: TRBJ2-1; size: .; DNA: TGTGCCAGCAGCTTAGACGGGAGTGAGCAGTTCTTC; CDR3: CASSLDGSEQFF
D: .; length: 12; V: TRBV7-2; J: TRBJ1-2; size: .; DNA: TGTGCCAGCAGCCTCGACGTCTATGGCTACACCTTC; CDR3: CASSLDVYGYTF
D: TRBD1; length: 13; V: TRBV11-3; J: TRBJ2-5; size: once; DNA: TGTGCCAGCAGCTCGACAGGGTTAGAGACCCAGTACTTC; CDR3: CASSSTGLETQYF
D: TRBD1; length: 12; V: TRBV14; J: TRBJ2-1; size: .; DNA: TGTGCCAGCAGCTACGACAGGGAGTCGCAGTTCTTC; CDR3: CASSYDRESQFF
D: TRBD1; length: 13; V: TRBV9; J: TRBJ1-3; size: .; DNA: TGTGCCAGCAGCGAGACAGGGTTCAACACCATATATTTT; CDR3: CASSETGFNTIYF
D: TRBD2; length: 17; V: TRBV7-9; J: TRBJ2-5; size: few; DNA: TGTGCCAGCAGCTTAGGACACGGACTAGCTCTGGTGGAGACCCAGTACTTC; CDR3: CASSLGHGLALVETQYF
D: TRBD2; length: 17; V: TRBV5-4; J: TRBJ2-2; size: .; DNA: TGTGCCAGCAGCTTGGCTAGGCGGGGGGGCCTCGACGGGGAGCTGTTTTTT; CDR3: CASSLARRGGLDGELFF
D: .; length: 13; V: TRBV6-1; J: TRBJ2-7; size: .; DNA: TGTGCCAGCAGTGATTGGGACTCCTACGAGCAGTACTTC; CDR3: CASSDWDSYEQYF
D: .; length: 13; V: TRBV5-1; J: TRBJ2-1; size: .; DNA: TGCGCCAGCAGCCTGCGTGTGGTGAATGAGCAGTTCTTC; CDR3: CASSLRVVNEQFF
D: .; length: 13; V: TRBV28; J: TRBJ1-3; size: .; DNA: TGTGCCAGCCTACAGCGCTCTGGAAACACCATATATTTT; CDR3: CASLQRSGNTIYF
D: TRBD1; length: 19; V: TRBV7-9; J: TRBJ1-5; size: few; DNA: TGTGCCAGCAGCTTAGCCGTCGGGGGACAGGGATATAGCAATCAGCCCCAGCATTTT; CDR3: CASSLAVGGQGYSNQPQHF
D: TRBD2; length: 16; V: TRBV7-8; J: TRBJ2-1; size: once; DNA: TGTGCCAGCAGCTCGGCGGGGGGACTTCTAAGGAATGAGCAGTTCTTC; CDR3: CASSSAGGLLRNEQFF
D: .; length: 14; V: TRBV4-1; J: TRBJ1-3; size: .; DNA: TGCGCCAGCAGCCATACAAGCTCTGGAAACACCATATATTTT; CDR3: CASSHTSSGNTIYF
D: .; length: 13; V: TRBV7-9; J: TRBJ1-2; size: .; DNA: TGTGCCAGCAGCCGCGACGGGCCCTATGGCTACACCTTC; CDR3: CASSRDGPYGYTF
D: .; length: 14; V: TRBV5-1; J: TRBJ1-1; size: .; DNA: TGCGCCAGTCGGAACAGGCTTATGAACACTGAAGCTTTCTTT; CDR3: CASRNRLMNTEAFF
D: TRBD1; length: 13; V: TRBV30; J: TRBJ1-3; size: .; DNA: TGTGCCTGGGCCGGGACAGGGGGAAACACCATATATTTT; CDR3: CAWAGTGGNTIYF
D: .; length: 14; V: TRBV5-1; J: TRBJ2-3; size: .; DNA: TGCGCCAGCAGCTTGGATCCTAGCACAGATACGCAGTATTTT; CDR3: CASSLDPSTDTQYF
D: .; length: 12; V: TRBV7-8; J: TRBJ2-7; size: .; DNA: TGTGCCAGCAGCTTAGCTTTCAGCGAGCAGTACTTC; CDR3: CASSLAFSEQYF
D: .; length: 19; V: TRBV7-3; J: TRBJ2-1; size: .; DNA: TGTGCCAGCAGCTTAAGAATAGGGGCTTTTCTCAAGCGAGACAATGAGCAGTTCTTC; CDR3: CASSLRIGAFLKRDNEQFF
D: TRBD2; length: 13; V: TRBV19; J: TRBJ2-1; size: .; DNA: TGTGCCAGCAGACTAGCGGGGAGGGATGAGCAGTTCTTC; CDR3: CASRLAGRDEQFF
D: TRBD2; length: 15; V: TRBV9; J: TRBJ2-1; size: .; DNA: TGTGCCAGCAGCGTAGGAGCGGGGGGGCAGTTTGAGCAGTTCTTC; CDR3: CASSVGAGGQFEQFF
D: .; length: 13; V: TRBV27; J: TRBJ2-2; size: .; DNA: TGTGCCAGCAGTTACAGGGTAACCGGGGAGCTGTTTTTT; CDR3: CASSYRVTGELFF
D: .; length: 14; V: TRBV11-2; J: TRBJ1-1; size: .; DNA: TGTGCCAGCAGCGCACAGGGCGGGTACACTGAAGCTTTCTTT; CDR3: CASSAQGGYTEAFF